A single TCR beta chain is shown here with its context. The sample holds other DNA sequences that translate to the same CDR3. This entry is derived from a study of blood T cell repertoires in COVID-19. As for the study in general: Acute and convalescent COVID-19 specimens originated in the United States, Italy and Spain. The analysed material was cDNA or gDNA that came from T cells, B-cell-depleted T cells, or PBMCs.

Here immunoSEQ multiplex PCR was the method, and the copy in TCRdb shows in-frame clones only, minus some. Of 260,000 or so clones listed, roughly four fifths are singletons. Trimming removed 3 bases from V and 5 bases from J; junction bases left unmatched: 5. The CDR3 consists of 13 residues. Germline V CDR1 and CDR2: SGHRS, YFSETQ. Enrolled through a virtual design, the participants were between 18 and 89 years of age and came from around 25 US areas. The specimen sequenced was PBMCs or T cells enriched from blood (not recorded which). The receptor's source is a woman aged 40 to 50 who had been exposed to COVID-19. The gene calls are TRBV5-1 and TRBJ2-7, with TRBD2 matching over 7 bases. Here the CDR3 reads CASSYLAGDEQYF. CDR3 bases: TGCGCCAGCAGCTACCTTGCGGGGGACGAGCAGTACTTC. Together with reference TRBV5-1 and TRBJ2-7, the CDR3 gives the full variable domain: KAGVTQTPRYLIKTRGQQVTLSCSPISGHRSVSWYQQTPGQGLQFLFEYFSETQRNKGNFPGRFSGRQFSNSRSEMNVSTLELGDSALYLCASSYLAGDEQYFGPGTRLTVT.